The rows below give T cell receptor beta chains drawn from one sample of a study of shared clonotypes between healthy human individuals. Only in-frame clones appear in the TCRdb table, and some are missing; sequencing was by immunoSEQ multiplex PCR. The profile covers around 1.6 million clones, with approximately 98% appearing a single time and around 0.47% taken by the ten largest. Source material: naive CD4+ T cells sorted from blood. The receptor source for this set is a man aged 25-45 years in good health. Each CDR3 is given without its conserved first and last residue. Expanded clones are given a class, and other clones once, few, many or no size at all.

clone size	CDR3 length	V gene	J gene	CDR3 protein
-	15	TRBV11-1	TRBJ2-1	ASSLALAAGAVDEQF
-	12	TRBV5-1	TRBJ2-6	ASSLISGANVLT
-	13	TRBV7-9	TRBJ2-7	ASSGDRGTYYEQY
-	14	TRBV6-1	TRBJ2-7	ASSGLAAMRTYEQY
-	11	TRBV19	TRBJ2-7	ASTGAGTYEQY
-	12	TRBV5-6	TRBJ2-1	ASSRGGLNNEQF
-	15	TRBV23-1	TRBJ2-1	ASSRQVWVLIWNEQF
once	9	TRBV6-1	TRBJ2-1	ASSEVFEQF
-	10	TRBV29-1	TRBJ2-1	SGLSSYNEQF
-	16	TRBV5-5	TRBJ2-3	ASSFEAGRGTYTDTQY
once	10	TRBV29-1	TRBJ2-5	SVGGAQETQY
-	10	TRBV30	TRBJ1-3	AWSIQGNTIY
once	11	TRBV27	TRBJ2-4	TTFGGIGGIQY
-	11	TRBV7-7	TRBJ2-2	ASSLLTTGELF
once	13	TRBV27	TRBJ2-7	ASSLRQGVSYEQY
-	14	TRBV9	TRBJ2-3	ASSSEGAGTTDTQY
-	13	TRBV7-6	TRBJ1-5	ASSLSSGPNQPQH
-	12	TRBV10-3	TRBJ2-7	AISDLTGSYEQY
-	12	TRBV5-4	TRBJ2-7	ASSLDSSSYEQY
-	13	TRBV7-2	TRBJ2-1	ASSLASGYRNEQF
-	11	TRBV27	TRBJ1-1	ASSSRGRTEAF
-	12	TRBV7-6	TRBJ2-3	ASSPTSYEDTQY
-	13	TRBV19	TRBJ1-5	ASSPAGDGNQPQH
-	13	TRBV11-2	TRBJ2-1	ASSPRKPDDNEQF
-	13	TRBV10-3	TRBJ2-3	ATLTWAGATDTQY
-	12	TRBV7-9	TRBJ2-3	ASSLELRGLPRY
-	15	TRBV11-3	TRBJ2-2	ASSLFRDSLRTGELF
once	11	TRBV7-6	TRBJ2-3	ASSPRGTDTQY
-	13	TRBV5-1	TRBJ2-7	ASSDPAGGEDEQY
-	14	TRBV7-9	TRBJ1-2	ASSLGFGDSNYGYT
-	10	TRBV27	TRBJ2-2	ASSFDAGELF
-	13	TRBV7-8	TRBJ2-4	ASSSTTGQKNIQY
-	9	TRBV5-6	TRBJ2-7	ASSLFHEQY
once	13	TRBV6-1	TRBJ2-7	ASSEGSGGVYEQY
once	12	TRBV5-4	TRBJ2-7	ASSSDSSSYEQY
-	12	TRBV2	TRBJ1-5	ASSDSRGLQPQH
once	9	TRBV30	TRBJ1-2	AWGQSYGYT
-	13	TRBV18	TRBJ2-3	ASSLLQGGTDTQY
-	11	TRBV29-1	TRBJ2-3	SVDRLAEGGQY
-	14	TRBV14	TRBJ2-1	ASSLTSGSSYNEQF
-	15	TRBV9	TRBJ2-2	ASSAGLAGGHTGELF
-	11	TRBV9	TRBJ1-2	ASSVAQGDGYT
-	11	TRBV27	TRBJ1-2	ASSPSHPAGYT
-	14	TRBV5-1	TRBJ2-2	ASSLRGTGSTGELF
-	10	TRBV28	TRBJ2-7	ASSLQGDEQY
-	12	TRBV6-1	TRBJ2-3	ASNTGGVTDTQY
-	12	TRBV28	TRBJ2-5	ASSLRPGRETQY
-	12	TRBV18	TRBJ1-2	ASSPYGGPYGYT
-	16	TRBV10-3	TRBJ2-7	AISVKREDLRLRAEQY
-	14	TRBV5-4	TRBJ2-5	ASSLDSGKGRETQY
-	13	TRBV27	TRBJ2-1	ASSFRDNLYNEQF
-	11	TRBV28	TRBJ1-2	ASSRSPHYGYT
-	11	TRBV28	TRBJ2-7	ASQTGQGYEQY